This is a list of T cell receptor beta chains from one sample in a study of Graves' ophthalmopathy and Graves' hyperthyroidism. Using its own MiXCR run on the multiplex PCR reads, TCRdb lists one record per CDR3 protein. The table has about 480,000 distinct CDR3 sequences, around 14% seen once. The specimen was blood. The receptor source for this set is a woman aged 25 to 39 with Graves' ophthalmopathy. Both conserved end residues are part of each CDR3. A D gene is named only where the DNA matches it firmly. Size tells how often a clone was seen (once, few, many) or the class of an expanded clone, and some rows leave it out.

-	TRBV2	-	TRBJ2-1	TGTGCCAGCAGTGTTAGTAGCTACTCCTACAATGAGCAGTTCTTC	CASSVSSYSYNEQFF
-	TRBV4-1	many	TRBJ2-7	TGCGCCAGCAGCTCCGGGACACTCAACTACGAGCAGTACTTC	CASSSGTLNYEQYF
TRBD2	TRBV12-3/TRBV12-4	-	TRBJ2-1	TGTGCCAGCAGCTTAGCGGGGATCTACAATGAGCAGTTCTTC	CASSLAGIYNEQFF
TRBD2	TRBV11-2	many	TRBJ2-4	TGTGCCAGCAGCCGACCTCTAGCGGGGATACTAGCCAAAAACATTCAGTACTTC	CASSRPLAGILAKNIQYF
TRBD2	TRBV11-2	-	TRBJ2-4	TGTGCCAGCAGCTCCGGAGCGGGAGTGTTAGACATTCAGTACTTC	CASSSGAGVLDIQYF
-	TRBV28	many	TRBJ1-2	TGTGCCAGCGCAAAAGGGCTACTTACCAATTATGGCTACACCTTC	CASAKGLLTNYGYTF
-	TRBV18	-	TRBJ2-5	TGTGCCAGCTCACCAGCACAGCCCGGCGGGGAGACCCAGTACTTC	CASSPAQPGGETQYF
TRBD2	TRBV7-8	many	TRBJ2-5	TGTGCCAGCAGCTTCTACCTAGCGGGAGGAATCCAAGAGACCCAGTACTTC	CASSFYLAGGIQETQYF
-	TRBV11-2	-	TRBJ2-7	TGTGCCTGCAGCTTAGAAGGGGGGGCGAGCTACGAGCAGTACTTC	CACSLEGGASYEQYF
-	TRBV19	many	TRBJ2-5	TGTGCCAGTAGTATCCCGGGAATGGGCCAAGAGACCCAGTACTTC	CASSIPGMGQETQYF
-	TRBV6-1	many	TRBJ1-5	TGTGCCAGCAGTCCCACGGATGGGGGCCAGCCCCAGCATTTT	CASSPTDGGQPQHF
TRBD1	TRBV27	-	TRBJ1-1	TGTGCCAGCAGGGGACAGGAACTTGAAGCTTTCTTT	CASRGQELEAFF
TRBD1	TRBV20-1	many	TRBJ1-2	TGCAGTGCTAGTAGAGGGGGCAGGGGTTCGGACTATGGCTACACCTTC	CSASRGGRGSDYGYTF
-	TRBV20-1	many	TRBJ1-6	TGCAGTGCTAGAGATCCCAGGAATTCACCCCTCCACTTT	CSARDPRNSPLHF
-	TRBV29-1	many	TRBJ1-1	TGCAGCGTTGAAGATATGTCGGGCGAGGCTGAAGCTTTCTTT	CSVEDMSGEAEAFF